This T cell receptor beta chain was sequenced for a study of blood T cell repertoires in COVID-19. The germline V gene encodes CDR1 MDHEN and CDR2 SYDVKM. Losses at the gene ends were 5 bases for V and 2 bases for J; bases not matched to a gene: 5. This CDR3 region has 15 residues. In the original processing: How many nucleated cells were present was estimated from reference gene primer amplification. The assay was immunoSEQ multiplex PCR, and TCRdb's table has in-frame clones only and misses some. V, J and clone size reflect that table, while D and trimming were determined from the DNA. The table records 70,000 to 75,000 clones, 81% of them present only once.

The material sequenced was peripheral blood. The receptor comes from a woman in her sixties or seventies with acute or convalescent COVID-19. The rearrangement uses TRBV28 and TRBJ1-2, with TRBD1 identical over 10 bases. The CDR3 sequence is CASSPGTGANYGYTF. The CDR3 coding sequence is TGTGCCAGCAGTCCGGGGACAGGGGCCAACTATGGCTACACCTTC.